Listed below are T cell receptor beta chains from one sample, sequenced in a study of CD8 T cells in ankylosing spondylitis. MiXCR, run by TCRdb on the 5' RACE reads, gives a single entry per CDR3 protein. This sample has about 240,000 distinct CDR3 sequences, with approximately 9% found just once. Sequencing was carried out using blood, either unsorted or a sorted T cell fraction (not recorded which). These receptors came from a male donor with ankylosing spondylitis or in good health (not recorded which). Both conserved end residues are part of each CDR3. Fields, in order: V gene, D gene, clone size, J gene, CDR3 DNA, CDR3 protein. A D gene is named only where the DNA matches it firmly. Clone size is given for some rows only: seen once, a few or many times, or a class if the clone is expanded.

>TRBV4-2|TRBD1|many|TRBJ1-3
TGTGCCAGCAGCCAAGTTGACAGGGGCTCTGGAAACACCATATATTTT
CASSQVDRGSGNTIYF
>TRBV7-2|NA|many|TRBJ1-4
TGTGCCAGTTCGGGACTCCGGAAGGAAAAACTGTTTTTT
CASSGLRKEKLFF
>TRBV12-3/TRBV12-4|TRBD1|many|TRBJ1-1
TGTGCCAGCAGACCCACAGACCAGACAGGGAGGACTGAAGCTTTCTTT
CASRPTDQTGRTEAFF
>TRBV15|NA|many|TRBJ2-5
TGTGCCACCAGCAGAGATAGACTTCAATACCAAGAGACCCAGTACTTC
CATSRDRLQYQETQYF
>TRBV12-3/TRBV12-4|NA|many|TRBJ1-3
TGTGCCAGCCGATCTGGAAACACCATATATTTT
CASRSGNTIYF
>TRBV6-5|NA|few|TRBJ1-1
TGTGCCAGCAGTTATGGAATGAACACTGAAGCTTTCTTT
CASSYGMNTEAFF
>TRBV7-9|TRBD1|many|TRBJ1-2
TGTGCCAGCAGCTGGGACAGATATGGCTACACCTTC
CASSWDRYGYTF
>TRBV4-3|NA|many|TRBJ2-7
TGCGCCAGCAGCCAAGATAGGGCAGGGCGCGACGAGCAGTACTTC
CASSQDRAGRDEQYF
>TRBV5-6|NA|many|TRBJ1-5
TGTGCCAGCAGCTTGGAAGGGGCCTTTCAGCCCCAGCATTTT
CASSLEGAFQPQHF
>TRBV7-2|NA|few|TRBJ1-2
TGTGCCAGCAGCTTAGTGTTAGTCCAAACCAACTATGGCTACACCTTC
CASSLVLVQTNYGYTF
>TRBV5-6|TRBD1|many|TRBJ1-2
TGTGCCAGCAGTTATTTTAGGACAGGCTTAAACTATGGCTACACCTTC
CASSYFRTGLNYGYTF
>TRBV4-2|NA|NA|TRBJ2-3
TGTGCCAGCAGCCAAGTAAGGACGGCCAGTAGCACAGATACGCAGTATTTT
CASSQVRTASSTDTQYF
>TRBV12-3/TRBV12-4|NA|many|TRBJ2-7
TGTGCCAGCAGTTTCGGGGTCTCCTACGAGCAGTACTTC
CASSFGVSYEQYF
>TRBV6-1|TRBD1|many|TRBJ2-4
TGTGCCAGCAGCGATACAGGGGGCTCCAAAAACTTTCAGTACTTC
CASSDTGGSKNFQYF
>TRBV27|NA|many|TRBJ1-1
TGTGCCAGCAGTGAACCTGGACAACATGAAGCTTTCTTT
CASSEPGQHEAFF
>TRBV24-1|NA|many|TRBJ2-1
TGTGCCACCAGTGATGGTGTTGAGCAGTTCTTC
CATSDGVEQFF
>TRBV7-9|NA|many|TRBJ1-5
TGTGCCAGCAGCTTAGGACCCCGGCAGCCCCAGCATTTT
CASSLGPRQPQHF
>TRBV19|TRBD1|many|TRBJ1-2
TGTGCCAGTAGTCCTGACAGGGGAAAGATCTATGGCTACACCTTC
CASSPDRGKIYGYTF
>TRBV30|NA|many|TRBJ2-5
TGTGCCTGGAGTGTACGAAACGGCCAAGAGACCCAGTACTTC
CAWSVRNGQETQYF
>TRBV11-2|NA|few|TRBJ2-1
TGTGCCAGCAGCTTTGAGGCGGGTTTCTCGAATGAGCAGTTCTTC
CASSFEAGFSNEQFF
>TRBV5-1|TRBD2|many|TRBJ2-1
TGCGCCAGCAGCTTTGGCCCCGGGACTAGCGGAAATGAGCAGTTCTTC
CASSFGPGTSGNEQFF
>TRBV12-3/TRBV12-4|TRBD2|NA|TRBJ2-7
TGTGCCTCTCGCGGGGGGAGCTCCTACGAGCAGTACTTC
CASRGGSSYEQYF
>TRBV10-3|NA|many|TRBJ1-4
TGTGCCATCAGTGAGTCAGTAACCGGGCTCGAAAAACTGTTTTTT
CAISESVTGLEKLFF
>TRBV27|TRBD1|many|TRBJ1-1
TGTGCCAGCAGTTTGAGGACAGGGTCCACTGAAGCTTTCTTT
CASSLRTGSTEAFF
>TRBV7-9|NA|NA|TRBJ2-5
TGTGCCAGCAGTTTAACAGGAGTTAAAGAGACCCAGTACTTC
CASSLTGVKETQYF
>TRBV14|NA|many|TRBJ2-2
TGTGCCAGCAGCTACGCCCGAGGGGGGGCCGGGGAGCTGTTTTTT
CASSYARGGAGELFF
>TRBV7-2|NA|NA|TRBJ2-2
TGTGCCAGCAGAGGGGACTCCTCAAACACCGGGGAGCTGTTTTTT
CASRGDSSNTGELFF
>TRBV7-8|NA|many|TRBJ1-6
TGTGCCAGCAGCTTAGACGCGGCCGGGGGGTCACCCCTCCACTTT
CASSLDAAGGSPLHF
>TRBV12-3/TRBV12-4|NA|many|TRBJ1-1
TGTGCCAGCAGTTTCAGGGCCCACACTGAAGCTTTCTTT
CASSFRAHTEAFF
>TRBV12-3/TRBV12-4|TRBD1|few|TRBJ2-2
TGTGCCAGCAGTTCGCCCGGGACAGGCAAGAGAGGGGAGCTGTTTTTT
CASSSPGTGKRGELFF
>TRBV7-9|NA|many|TRBJ2-3
TGTGCCAGCAGGACCGGGACCTGGGGCACAGATACGCAGTATTTT
CASRTGTWGTDTQYF
>TRBV6-1|NA|NA|TRBJ2-2
TGTGCCACTTGGGGAGTAACAGACGGGGAGCTGTTTTTT
CATWGVTDGELFF
>TRBV5-5|NA|NA|TRBJ1-6
TGTGCCAGCAGCTTGGAAGGGGGATGGTACTCACCCCTCCACTTT
CASSLEGGWYSPLHF
>TRBV9|NA|many|TRBJ1-5
TGTGCCAGCAGCGCGGGACGGAAGACGGGCCAGCCCCAGCATTTT
CASSAGRKTGQPQHF
>TRBV7-9|TRBD1|NA|TRBJ1-1
TGTGCGGCGACAGGGGGCTCGAACACTGAAGCTTTCTTT
CAATGGSNTEAFF
>TRBV9|NA|many|TRBJ2-1
TGTGCCAGCAGCGTAAGGGAGCTATCGAGCTCCTACAATGAGCAGTTCTTC
CASSVRELSSSYNEQFF
>TRBV7-9|TRBD1|many|TRBJ2-1
TGTGCCACAGTCGGGACAGACCTCAATGAGCAGTTCTTC
CATVGTDLNEQFF
>TRBV29-1|NA|many|TRBJ2-7
TGCAGCGTGTCTCGGGGTCCAGGCGAGCAGTACTTC
CSVSRGPGEQYF
>TRBV7-9|NA|many|TRBJ1-2
TGTGCCAGCAACCCGGGGCCGAACTATGGCTACACCTTC
CASNPGPNYGYTF
>TRBV7-9|NA|many|TRBJ2-2
TGTGCCAGCCATGGGAACACCGGGGAGCTGTTTTTT
CASHGNTGELFF
>TRBV4-3|NA|few|TRBJ1-1
TGCGCCAGCAGCCAAGAAATTGGCAGATTGAACACTGAAGCTTTCTTT
CASSQEIGRLNTEAFF
>TRBV4-3|NA|many|TRBJ2-1
TGCGCCAGCAGCCAGCTGAGGGGCGATGAGCAGTTCTTC
CASSQLRGDEQFF
>TRBV4-3|NA|few|TRBJ2-7
TGCGCCAGCAGCCTAGGGACCAGCGGCGTCCTCTACGAGCAGTACTTC
CASSLGTSGVLYEQYF
>TRBV9|TRBD1|many|TRBJ1-5
TGTGCCAGCAGCGTAGCGGGACAGGGCAATCAGCCCCAGCATTTT
CASSVAGQGNQPQHF
>TRBV20-1|NA|many|TRBJ1-3
TGCAGTGCCCTCCCCCCTCAGGGACTGGCTGGAAACACCATATATTTT
CSALPPQGLAGNTIYF
>TRBV20-1|TRBD2|NA|TRBJ2-1
TGCAGTGCTAGTAGGACTAGCGGGAGGAGGGATGAGCAGTTCTTC
CSASRTSGRRDEQFF
>TRBV9|NA|many|TRBJ1-3
TGTGCCAGCAGCGTAGTTTCAGGGAGCTCTGGAAACACCATATATTTT
CASSVVSGSSGNTIYF
>TRBV12-3/TRBV12-4|NA|many|TRBJ2-5
TGTGCCAGCAGTTTAAGGGGGGCCCAGTACTTC
CASSLRGAQYF
>TRBV7-9|TRBD1|NA|TRBJ1-2
TGTGCCAGCAGCCCAGGGGGCGCGGATGGCTACACCTTC
CASSPGGADGYTF
>TRBV29-1|NA|many|TRBJ1-1
TGCAGCGTTAGACTCGACTGGGCTGAAGCTTTCTTT
CSVRLDWAEAFF
>TRBV25-1|TRBD1|NA|TRBJ1-6
TGTGCCAGCAGCTCACCGGGACAGCTGGTTTCACCCCTCCACTTT
CASSSPGQLVSPLHF
>TRBV5-1|NA|NA|TRBJ1-1
TGCGCCAGCAGCTTGGGAGGGAGAGACACTGAAGCTTTCTTT
CASSLGGRDTEAFF
>TRBV19|NA|NA|TRBJ1-5
TGTGCCAGTAGTATAGGATCCAAGCAGCCCCAGCATTTT
CASSIGSKQPQHF
>TRBV5-1|NA|few|TRBJ2-7
TGCGCCAGCAGCTTGGCCAGGGGATGGGACGAGCAGTACTTC
CASSLARGWDEQYF
>TRBV12-3/TRBV12-4|NA|many|TRBJ1-5
TGTGCCAGCAGTCCCAGGGGATCGGGCAATCAGCCCCAGCATTTT
CASSPRGSGNQPQHF
>TRBV7-2|NA|few|TRBJ1-2
TGTGCCAGCAGCCCTAGGCCAGGGGAGCGTGGCTACACCTTC
CASSPRPGERGYTF
>TRBV12-3/TRBV12-4|TRBD1|many|TRBJ2-5
TGTGCCAGCAGCCCCGGGACAGGGTTCCAAGAGACCCAGTACTTC
CASSPGTGFQETQYF